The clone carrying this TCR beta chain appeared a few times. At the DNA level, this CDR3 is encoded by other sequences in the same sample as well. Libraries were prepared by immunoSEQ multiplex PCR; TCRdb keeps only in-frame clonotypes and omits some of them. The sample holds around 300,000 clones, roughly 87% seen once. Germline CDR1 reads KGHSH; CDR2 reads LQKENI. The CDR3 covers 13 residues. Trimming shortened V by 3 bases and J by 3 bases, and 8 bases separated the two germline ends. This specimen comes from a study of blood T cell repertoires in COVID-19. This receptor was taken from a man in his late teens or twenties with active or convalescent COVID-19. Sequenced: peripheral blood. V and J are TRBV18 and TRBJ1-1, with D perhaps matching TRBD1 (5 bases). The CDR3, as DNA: TGTGCCAGCTCACCGGGGGGAGACACTGAAGCTTTCTTT. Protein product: CASSPGGDTEAFF.